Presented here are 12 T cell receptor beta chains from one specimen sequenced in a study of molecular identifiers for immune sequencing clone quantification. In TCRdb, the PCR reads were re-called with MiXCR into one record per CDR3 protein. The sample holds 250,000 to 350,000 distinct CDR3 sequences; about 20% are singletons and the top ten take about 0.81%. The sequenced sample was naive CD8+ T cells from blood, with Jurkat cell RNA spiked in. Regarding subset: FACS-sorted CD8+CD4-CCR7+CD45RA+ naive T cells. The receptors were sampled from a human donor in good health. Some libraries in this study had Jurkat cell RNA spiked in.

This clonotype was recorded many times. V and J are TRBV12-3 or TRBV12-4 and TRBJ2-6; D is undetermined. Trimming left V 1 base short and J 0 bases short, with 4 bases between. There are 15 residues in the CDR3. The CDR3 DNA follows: TGTGCCAGCAGTTTAGAGGACTCTGGGGCCAACGTCCTGACTTTC. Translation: CASSLEDSGANVLTF.

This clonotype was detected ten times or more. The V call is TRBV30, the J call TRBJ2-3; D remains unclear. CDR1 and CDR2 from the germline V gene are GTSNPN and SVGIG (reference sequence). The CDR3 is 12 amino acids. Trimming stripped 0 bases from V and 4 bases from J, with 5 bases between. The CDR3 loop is CAWSVVADTQYF. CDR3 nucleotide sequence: TGTGCCTGGAGTGTGGTGGCAGATACGCAGTATTTT. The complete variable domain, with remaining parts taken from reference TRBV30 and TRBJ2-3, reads SQTIHQWPATLVQPVGSPLSLECTVEGTSNPNLYWYRQAAGRGLQLLFYSVGIGQISSEVPQNLSASRPQDRQFILSSKKLLLSDSGFYLCAWSVVADTQYFGPGTRLTVL.

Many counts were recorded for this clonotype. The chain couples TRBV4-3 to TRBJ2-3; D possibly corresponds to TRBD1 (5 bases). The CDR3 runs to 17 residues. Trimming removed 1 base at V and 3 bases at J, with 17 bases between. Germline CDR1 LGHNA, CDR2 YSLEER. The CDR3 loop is CASSQVTGHKWTDTQYF. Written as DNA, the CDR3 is TGCGCCAGCAGCCAAGTTACCGGACACAAGTGGACAGATACGCAGTATTTT.

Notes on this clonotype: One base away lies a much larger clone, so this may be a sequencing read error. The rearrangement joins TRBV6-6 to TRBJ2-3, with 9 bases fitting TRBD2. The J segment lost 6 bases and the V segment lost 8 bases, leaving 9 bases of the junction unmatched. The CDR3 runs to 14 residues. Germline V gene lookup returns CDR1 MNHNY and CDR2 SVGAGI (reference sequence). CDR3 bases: TGTGCCAGCTCCGATAGCGGGGGTTCGGATACGCAGTATTTT. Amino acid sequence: CASSDSGGSDTQYF.

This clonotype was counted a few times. The DNA for the CDR3 is TGTGCTAGTGCCTTGTACGGGATTAACACCGGGGAGCTGTTTTTT. Amino acids: CASALYGINTGELFF. The chain carries TRBV12-5 and TRBJ2-2; maybe TRBD2 (5 bases). Per the germline V gene, CDR1 is LGHNT and CDR2 is FRNRAP. This CDR3 is built from 15 residues. The germline V and J ends were trimmed by 7 bases and 2 bases, with 14 bases remaining between them.

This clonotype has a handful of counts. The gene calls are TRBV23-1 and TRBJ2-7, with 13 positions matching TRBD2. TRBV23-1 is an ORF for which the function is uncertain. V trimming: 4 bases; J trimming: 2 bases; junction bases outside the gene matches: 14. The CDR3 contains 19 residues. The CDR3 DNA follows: TGCGCCAGCAGTCTAGAAGACACCAGGACTAGCGGGAGTCCCTACGAGCAGTACTTC. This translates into CASSLEDTRTSGSPYEQYF.

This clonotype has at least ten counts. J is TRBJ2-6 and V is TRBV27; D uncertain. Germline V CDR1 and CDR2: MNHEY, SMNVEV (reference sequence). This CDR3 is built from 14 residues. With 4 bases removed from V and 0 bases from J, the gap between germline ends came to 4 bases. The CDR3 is CASSSYSGANVLTF. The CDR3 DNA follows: TGTGCCAGCAGTTCCTACTCTGGGGCCAACGTCCTGACTTTC. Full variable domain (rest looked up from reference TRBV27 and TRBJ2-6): EAQVTQNPRYLITVTGKKLTVTCSQNMNHEYMSWYRQDPGLGLRQIYYSMNVEVTDKGDVPEGYKVSRKEKRNFPLILESPSPNQTSLYFCASSSYSGANVLTFGAGSRLTVL.

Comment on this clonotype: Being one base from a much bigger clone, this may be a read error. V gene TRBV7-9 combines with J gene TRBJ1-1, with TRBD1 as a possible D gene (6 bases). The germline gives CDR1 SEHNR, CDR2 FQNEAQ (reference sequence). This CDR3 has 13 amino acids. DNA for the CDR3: TGTGCCAGCAAAACAGGGCCCTACACTGAAGCTTCCTTT. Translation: CASKTGPYTEASF.

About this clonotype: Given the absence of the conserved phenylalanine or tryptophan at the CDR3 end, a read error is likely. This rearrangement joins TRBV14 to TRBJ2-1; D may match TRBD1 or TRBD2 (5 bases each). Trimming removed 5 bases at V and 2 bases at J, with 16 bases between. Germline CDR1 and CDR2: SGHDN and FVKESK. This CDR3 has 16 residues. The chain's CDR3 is CASSKIGKGPYNEQFL. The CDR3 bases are TGTGCCAGCAGCAAAATCGGAAAGGGACCCTACAATGAGCAGTTCCTC.

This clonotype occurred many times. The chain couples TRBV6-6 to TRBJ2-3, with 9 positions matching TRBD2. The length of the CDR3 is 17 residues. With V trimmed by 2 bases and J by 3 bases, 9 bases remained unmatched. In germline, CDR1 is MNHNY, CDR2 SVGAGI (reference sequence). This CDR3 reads CASSYTSARGGTDTQYF. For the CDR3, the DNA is TGTGCCAGCAGTTACACGTCTGCGCGGGGGGGAACAGATACGCAGTATTTT.

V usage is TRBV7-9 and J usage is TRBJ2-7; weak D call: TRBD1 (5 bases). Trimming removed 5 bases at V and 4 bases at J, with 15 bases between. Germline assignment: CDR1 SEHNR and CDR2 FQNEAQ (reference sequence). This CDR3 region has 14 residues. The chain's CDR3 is CASSAVGASYEQYF. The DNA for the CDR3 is TGTGCCAGCAGCGCAGTTGGGGCGTCTTACGAGCAGTACTTC.

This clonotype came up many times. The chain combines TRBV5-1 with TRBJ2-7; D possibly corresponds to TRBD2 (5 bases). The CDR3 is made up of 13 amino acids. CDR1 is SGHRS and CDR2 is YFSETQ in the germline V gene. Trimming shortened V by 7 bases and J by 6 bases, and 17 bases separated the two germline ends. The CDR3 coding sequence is TGCGCCAGCGCTCCTGACGGACTCGTCGAGCAGTACTTC. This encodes CASAPDGLVEQYF.